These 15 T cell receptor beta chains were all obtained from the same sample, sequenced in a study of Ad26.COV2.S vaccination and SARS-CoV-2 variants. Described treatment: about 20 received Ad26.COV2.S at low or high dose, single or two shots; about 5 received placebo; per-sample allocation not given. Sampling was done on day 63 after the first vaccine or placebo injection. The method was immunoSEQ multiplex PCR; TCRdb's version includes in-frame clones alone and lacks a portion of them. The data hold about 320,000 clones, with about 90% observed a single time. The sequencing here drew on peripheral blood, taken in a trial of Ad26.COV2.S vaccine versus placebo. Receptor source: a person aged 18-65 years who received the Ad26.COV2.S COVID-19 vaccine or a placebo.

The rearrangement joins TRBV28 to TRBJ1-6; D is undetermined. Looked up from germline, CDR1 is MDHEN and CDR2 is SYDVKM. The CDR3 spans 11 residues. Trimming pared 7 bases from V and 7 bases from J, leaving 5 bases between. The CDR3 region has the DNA TGTGCCAGCACTGAGAATTCACCCCTCCACTTT. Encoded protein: CASTENSPLHF. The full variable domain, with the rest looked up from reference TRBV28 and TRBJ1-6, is DVKVTQSSRYLVKRTGEKVFLECVQDMDHENMFWYRQDPGLGLRLIYFSYDVKMKEKGDIPEGYSVSREKKERFSLILESASTNQTSMYLCASTENSPLHFGNGTRLTVT.

CDR3 region: CASSYSGLNTGELFF. For the CDR3, the DNA is TGTGCCAGCAGCTACTCGGGGCTGAACACCGGGGAGCTGTTTTTT. This chain joins TRBV27 and TRBJ2-2; perhaps D is TRBD1 or TRBD2 (5 bases each). The germline V gene has CDR1 MNHEY and CDR2 SMNVEV (reference sequence). Trimming removed 6 bases from V and 1 base from J, with 12 bases in between. There are 15 residues in the CDR3.

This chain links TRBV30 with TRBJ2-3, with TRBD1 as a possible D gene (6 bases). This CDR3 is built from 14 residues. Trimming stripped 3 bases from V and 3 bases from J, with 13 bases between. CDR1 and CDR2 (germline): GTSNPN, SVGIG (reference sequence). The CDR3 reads CAWSGLQGTDTQYF. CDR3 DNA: TGTGCCTGGAGCGGGCTACAGGGTACAGATACGCAGTATTTT.

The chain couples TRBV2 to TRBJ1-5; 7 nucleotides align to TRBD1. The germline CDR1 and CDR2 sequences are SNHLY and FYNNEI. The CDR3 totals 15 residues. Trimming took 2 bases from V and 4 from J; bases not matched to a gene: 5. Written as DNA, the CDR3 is TGTGCCAGCAGTGAACGGGCAGGGGGAAATCAGCCCCAGCATTTT. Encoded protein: CASSERAGGNQPQHF.

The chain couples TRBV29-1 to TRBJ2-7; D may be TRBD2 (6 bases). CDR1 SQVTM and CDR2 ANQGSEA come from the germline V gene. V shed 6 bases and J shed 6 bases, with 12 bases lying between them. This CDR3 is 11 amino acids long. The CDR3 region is CSVHLGGEQYV. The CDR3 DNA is TGCAGCGTCCACCTGGGGGGCGAGCAGTACGTC.

DNA for the CDR3: TGTGCCAGCAGCTTCCTCAATTTGGGAAGAATGAACACTGAAGCTTTCTTT. Amino acids: CASSFLNLGRMNTEAFF. This chain connects TRBV13 to TRBJ1-1, with D uncertain. The CDR3 runs to 17 residues. Germline loops: CDR1 PRHDT, CDR2 FYEKMQ (reference sequence). Deletions cut 3 bases from V and 0 bases from J, with 17 bases between.

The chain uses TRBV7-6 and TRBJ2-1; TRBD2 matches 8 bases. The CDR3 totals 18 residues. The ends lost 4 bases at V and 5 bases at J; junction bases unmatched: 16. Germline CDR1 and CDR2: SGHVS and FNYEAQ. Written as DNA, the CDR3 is TGTGCCAGCAGCTCCGAGGGGTGGCGGGAGGCCCTTAACAATGAGCAGTTCTTC. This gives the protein CASSSEGWREALNNEQFF.

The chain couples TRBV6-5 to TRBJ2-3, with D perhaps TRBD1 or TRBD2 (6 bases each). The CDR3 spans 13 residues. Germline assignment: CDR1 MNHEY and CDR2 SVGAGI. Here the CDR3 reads CASRVGGSDTQYF. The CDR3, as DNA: TGTGCTTCTCGGGTAGGGGGGAGTGATACGCAGTATTTT.

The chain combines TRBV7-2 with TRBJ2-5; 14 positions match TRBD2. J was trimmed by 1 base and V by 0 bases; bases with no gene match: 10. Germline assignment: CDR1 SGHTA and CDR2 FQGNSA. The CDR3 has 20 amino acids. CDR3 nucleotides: TGTGCCAGCAGCTTAGCGTTAGGACTAGCGGGGGGTACCTTCCAAGAGACCCAGTACTTC. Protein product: CASSLALGLAGGTFQETQYF.

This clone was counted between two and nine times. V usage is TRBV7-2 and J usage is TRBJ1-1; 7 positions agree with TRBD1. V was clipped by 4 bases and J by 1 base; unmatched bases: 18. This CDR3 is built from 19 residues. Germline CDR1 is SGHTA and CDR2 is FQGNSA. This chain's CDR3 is CASSYFGQADVWGNTEAFF. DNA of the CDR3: TGTGCCAGCAGCTACTTCGGACAGGCAGATGTGTGGGGGAACACTGAAGCTTTCTTT. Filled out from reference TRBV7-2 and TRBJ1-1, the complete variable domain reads GAGVSQSPSNKVTEKGKDVELRCDPISGHTALYWYRQSLGQGLEFLIYFQGNSAPDKSGLPSDRFSAERTGGSVSTLTIQRTQQEDSAVYLCASSYFGQADVWGNTEAFFGQGTRLTVV.

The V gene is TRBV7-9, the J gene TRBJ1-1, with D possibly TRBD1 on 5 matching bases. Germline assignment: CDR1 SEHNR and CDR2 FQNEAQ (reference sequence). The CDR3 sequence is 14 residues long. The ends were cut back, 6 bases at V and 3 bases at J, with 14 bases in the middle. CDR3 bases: TGTGCCAGCAGAGCCCCGAGAGGGGACACTGAAGCTTTCTTT. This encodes CASRAPRGDTEAFF.

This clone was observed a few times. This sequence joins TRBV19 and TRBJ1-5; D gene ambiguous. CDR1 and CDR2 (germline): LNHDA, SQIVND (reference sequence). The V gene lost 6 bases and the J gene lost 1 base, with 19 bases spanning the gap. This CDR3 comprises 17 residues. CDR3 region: CASRLSLSDGSNQPQHF. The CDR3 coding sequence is TGTGCCAGTAGGCTCTCTTTATCAGACGGCAGCAATCAGCCCCAGCATTTT.

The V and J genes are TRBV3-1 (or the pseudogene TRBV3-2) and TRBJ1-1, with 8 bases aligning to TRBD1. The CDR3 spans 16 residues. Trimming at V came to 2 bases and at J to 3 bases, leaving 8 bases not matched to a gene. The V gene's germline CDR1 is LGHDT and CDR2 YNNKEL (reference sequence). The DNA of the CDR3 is TGTGCCAGCAGCCAAAAACAGGGGGATACTTACACTGAAGCTTTCTTT. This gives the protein CASSQKQGDTYTEAFF.

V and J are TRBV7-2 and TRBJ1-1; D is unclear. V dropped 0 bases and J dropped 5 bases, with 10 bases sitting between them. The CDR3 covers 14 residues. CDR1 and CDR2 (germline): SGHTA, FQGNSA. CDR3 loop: CASSLAVAATEAFF. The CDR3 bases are TGTGCCAGCAGCTTAGCAGTGGCGGCAACTGAAGCTTTCTTT.

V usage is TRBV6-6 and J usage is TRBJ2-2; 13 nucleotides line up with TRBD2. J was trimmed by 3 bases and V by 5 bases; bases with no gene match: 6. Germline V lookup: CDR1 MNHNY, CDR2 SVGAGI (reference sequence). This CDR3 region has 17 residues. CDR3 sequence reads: CASSPGTSGTHTGELFF. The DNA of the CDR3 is TGTGCCAGCAGTCCCGGGACTAGCGGGACCCACACCGGGGAGCTGTTTTTT.